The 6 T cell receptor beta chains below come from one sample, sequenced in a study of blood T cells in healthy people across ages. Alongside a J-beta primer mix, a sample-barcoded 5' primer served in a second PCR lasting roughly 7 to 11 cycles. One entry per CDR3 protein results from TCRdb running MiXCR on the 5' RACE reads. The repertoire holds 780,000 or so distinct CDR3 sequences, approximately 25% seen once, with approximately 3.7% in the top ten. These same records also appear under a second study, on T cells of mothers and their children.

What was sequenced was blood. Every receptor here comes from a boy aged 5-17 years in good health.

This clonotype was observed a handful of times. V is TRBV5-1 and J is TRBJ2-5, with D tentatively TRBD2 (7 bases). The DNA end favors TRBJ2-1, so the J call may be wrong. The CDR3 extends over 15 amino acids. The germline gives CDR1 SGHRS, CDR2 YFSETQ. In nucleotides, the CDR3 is TGCGCCAGCAGCTTGGGCGGGGGCAACTACAATGAGCAGTTCTTC. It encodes CASSLGGGNYNEQFF.

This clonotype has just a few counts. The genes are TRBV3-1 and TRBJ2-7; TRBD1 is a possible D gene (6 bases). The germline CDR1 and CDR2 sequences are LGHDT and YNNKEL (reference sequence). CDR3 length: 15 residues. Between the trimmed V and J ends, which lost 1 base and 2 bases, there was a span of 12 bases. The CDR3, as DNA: TGTGCCAGCAGCCAAGGATTTGAGGGGGCCTACGAGCAGTACTTC. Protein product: CASSQGFEGAYEQYF.

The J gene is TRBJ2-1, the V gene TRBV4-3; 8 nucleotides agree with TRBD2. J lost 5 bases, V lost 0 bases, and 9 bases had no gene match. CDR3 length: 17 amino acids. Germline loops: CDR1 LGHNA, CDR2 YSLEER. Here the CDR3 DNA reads TGCGCCAGCAGCCAAGATATCTTGCGGGGGGCCAACAATGAGCAGTTCTTC. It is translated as CASSQDILRGANNEQFF.

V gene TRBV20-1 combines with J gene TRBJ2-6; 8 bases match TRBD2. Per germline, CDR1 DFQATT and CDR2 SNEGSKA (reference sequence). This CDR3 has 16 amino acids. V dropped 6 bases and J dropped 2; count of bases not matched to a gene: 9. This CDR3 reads CSAGGGPFPGANVLTF. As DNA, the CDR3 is TGCAGTGCCGGGGGGGGGCCCTTCCCTGGGGCCAACGTCCTGACTTTC.

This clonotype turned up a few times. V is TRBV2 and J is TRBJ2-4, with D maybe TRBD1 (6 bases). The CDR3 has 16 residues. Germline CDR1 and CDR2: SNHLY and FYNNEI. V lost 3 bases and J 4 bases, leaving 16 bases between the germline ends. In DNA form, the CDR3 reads TGTGCCAGCAGTGACATCCCGTTGGGGGCGAAAAACATTCAGTACTTC. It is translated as CASSDIPLGAKNIQYF.

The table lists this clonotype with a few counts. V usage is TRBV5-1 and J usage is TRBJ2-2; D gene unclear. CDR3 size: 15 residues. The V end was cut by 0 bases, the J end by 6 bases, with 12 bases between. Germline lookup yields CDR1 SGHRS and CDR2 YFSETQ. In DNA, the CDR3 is TGCGCCAGCAGCTTGGGCCAGGCGTACGCCGGGGAGCTGTTTTTT. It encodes CASSLGQAYAGELFF.